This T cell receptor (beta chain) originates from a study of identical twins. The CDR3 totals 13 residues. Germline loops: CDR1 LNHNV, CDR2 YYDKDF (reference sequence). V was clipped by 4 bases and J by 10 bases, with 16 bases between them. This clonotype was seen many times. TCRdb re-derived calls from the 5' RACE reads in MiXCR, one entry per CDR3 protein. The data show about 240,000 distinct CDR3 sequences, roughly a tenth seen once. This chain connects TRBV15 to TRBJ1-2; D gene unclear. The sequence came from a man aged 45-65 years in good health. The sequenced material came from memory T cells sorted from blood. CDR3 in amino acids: CATSIPVGEDYTF. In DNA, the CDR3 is TGTGCCACCAGCATCCCGGTCGGGGAAGACTACACCTTC.